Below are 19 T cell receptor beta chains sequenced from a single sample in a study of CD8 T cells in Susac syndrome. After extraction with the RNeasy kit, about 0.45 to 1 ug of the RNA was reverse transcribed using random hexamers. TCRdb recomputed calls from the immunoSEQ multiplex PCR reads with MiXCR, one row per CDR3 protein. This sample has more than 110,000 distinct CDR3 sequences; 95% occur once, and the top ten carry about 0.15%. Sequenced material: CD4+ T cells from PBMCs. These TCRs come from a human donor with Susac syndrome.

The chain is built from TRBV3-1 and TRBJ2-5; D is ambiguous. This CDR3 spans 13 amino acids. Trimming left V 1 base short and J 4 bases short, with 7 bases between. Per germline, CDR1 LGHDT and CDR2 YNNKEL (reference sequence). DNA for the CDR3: TGTGCCAGCAGCCAAGTTACCGCAGAGACCCAGTACTTC. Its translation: CASSQVTAETQYF.

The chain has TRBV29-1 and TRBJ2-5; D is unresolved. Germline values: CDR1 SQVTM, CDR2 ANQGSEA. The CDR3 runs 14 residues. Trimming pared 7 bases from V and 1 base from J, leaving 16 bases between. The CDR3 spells CSAVVGRLQETQYF. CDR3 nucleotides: TGCAGCGCTGTGGTAGGACGCCTCCAAGAGACCCAGTACTTC.

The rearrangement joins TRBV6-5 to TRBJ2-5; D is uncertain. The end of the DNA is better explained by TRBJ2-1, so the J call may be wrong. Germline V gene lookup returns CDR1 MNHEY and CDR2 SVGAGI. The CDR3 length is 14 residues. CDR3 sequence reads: CASSYSSDVSTQFF. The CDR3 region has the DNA TGTGCCAGCAGTTACTCGTCGGACGTCTCGACCCAGTTCTTC.

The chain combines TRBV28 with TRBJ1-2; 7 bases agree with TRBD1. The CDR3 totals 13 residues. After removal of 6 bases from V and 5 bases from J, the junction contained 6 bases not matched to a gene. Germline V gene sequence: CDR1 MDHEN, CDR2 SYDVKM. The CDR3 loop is CASRLGTAYGYTF. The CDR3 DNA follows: TGTGCCAGCAGACTCGGGACAGCGTATGGCTACACCTTC.

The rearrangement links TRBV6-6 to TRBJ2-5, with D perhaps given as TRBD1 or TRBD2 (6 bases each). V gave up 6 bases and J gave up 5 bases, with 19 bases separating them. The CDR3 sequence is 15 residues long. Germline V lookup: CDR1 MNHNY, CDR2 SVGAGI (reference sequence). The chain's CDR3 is CASRPVMGAGETQYF. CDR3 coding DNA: TGTGCCAGCAGGCCGGTCATGGGGGCGGGGGAGACCCAGTACTTC.

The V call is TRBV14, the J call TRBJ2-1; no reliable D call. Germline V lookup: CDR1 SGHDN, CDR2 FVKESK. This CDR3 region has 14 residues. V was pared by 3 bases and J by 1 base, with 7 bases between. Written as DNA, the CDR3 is TGTGCCAGCAGCCAGACCTCTTCCTACAATGAGCAGTTCTTC. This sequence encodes CASSQTSSYNEQFF.

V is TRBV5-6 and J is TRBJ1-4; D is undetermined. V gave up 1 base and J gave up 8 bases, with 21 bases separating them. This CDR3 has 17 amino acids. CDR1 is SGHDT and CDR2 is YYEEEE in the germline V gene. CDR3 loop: CASSLSRRALVDEKLFF. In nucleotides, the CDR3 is TGTGCCAGCAGCTTGAGTCGCCGGGCCCTTGTGGACGAAAAACTGTTTTTT.

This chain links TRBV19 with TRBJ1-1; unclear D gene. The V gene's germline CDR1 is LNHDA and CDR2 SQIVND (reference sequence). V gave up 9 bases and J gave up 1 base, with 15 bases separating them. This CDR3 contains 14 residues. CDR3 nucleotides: TGTGCCAGCGGGGTCCCCCATCCGAACACTGAAGCTTTCTTT. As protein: CASGVPHPNTEAFF.

The CDR3: CASSQTGSGSYEQYF. In DNA, the CDR3 is TGTGCCAGCAGTCAGACAGGGTCTGGGTCCTACGAGCAGTACTTC. The V and J genes are TRBV12-3 or TRBV12-4 and TRBJ2-7, with 7 bases lining up with TRBD1. The V gene end was trimmed by 5 bases and the J gene end by 1 base; junction bases not matched to a gene: 8. CDR3 length equals 15 residues.

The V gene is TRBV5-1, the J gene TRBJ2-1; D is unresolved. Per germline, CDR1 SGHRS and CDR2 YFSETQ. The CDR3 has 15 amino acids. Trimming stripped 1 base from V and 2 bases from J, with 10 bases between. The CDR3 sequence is CASSLSTETYNEQFF. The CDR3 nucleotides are TGCGCCAGCAGCTTGAGCACAGAAACCTACAATGAGCAGTTCTTC.

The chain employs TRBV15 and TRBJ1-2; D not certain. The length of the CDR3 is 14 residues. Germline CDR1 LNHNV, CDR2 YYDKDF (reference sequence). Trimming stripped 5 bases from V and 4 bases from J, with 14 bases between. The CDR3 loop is CATSPRRLPYGYTF. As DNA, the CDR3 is TGTGCCACCAGCCCTCGGCGTCTACCCTATGGCTACACCTTC.

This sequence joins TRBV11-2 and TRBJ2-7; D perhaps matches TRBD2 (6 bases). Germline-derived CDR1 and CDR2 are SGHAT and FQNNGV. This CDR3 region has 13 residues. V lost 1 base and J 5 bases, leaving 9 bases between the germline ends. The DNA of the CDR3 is TGTGCCAGCAGCTTAGGTGGCGGGGACGAGCAGTACTTC. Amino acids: CASSLGGGDEQYF.

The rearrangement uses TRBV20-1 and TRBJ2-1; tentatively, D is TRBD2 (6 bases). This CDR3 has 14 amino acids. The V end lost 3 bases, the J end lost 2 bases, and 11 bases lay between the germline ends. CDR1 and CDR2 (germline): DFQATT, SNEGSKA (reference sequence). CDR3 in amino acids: CSARLGGAYNEQFF. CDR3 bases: TGCAGTGCTAGGTTGGGGGGAGCCTACAATGAGCAGTTCTTC.

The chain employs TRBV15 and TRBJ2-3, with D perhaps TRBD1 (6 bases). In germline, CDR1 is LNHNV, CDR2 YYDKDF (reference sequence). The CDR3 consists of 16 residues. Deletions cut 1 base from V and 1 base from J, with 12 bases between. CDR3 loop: CATSRGVQGRTDTQYF. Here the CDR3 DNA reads TGTGCCACCAGCAGAGGAGTACAGGGCCGCACAGATACGCAGTATTTT.

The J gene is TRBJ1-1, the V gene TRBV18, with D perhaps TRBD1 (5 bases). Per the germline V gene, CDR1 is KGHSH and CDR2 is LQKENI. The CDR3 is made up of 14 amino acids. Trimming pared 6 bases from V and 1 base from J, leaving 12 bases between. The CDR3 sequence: CASSLREGNTEAFF. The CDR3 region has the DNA TGTGCCAGCTCTCTCAGGGAAGGGAACACTGAAGCTTTCTTT.

CDR3 protein: CASSQSRRVSGQETQYF. The CDR3 coding sequence is TGCGCCAGCAGTCAATCGAGAAGGGTTTCTGGCCAAGAGACCCAGTACTTC. The chain links TRBV23-1 to TRBJ2-5, with unresolved D. TRBV23-1 is labeled an ORF, and its function is uncertain. V dropped 0 bases and J dropped 1 base, with 15 bases sitting between them. The CDR3 sequence is 17 residues long.

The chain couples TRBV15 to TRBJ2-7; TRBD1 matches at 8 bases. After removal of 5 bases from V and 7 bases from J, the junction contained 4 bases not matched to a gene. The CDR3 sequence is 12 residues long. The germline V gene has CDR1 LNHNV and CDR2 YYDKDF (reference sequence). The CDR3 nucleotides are TGTGCCACCAGCCCGACAGGGGCGGAGCAGTACTTC. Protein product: CATSPTGAEQYF.

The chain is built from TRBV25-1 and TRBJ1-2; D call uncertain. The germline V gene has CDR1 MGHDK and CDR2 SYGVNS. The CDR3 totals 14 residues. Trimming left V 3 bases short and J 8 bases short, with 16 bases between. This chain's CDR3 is CASSDSRYSGGYTF. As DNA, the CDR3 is TGTGCCAGCAGTGACTCCCGGTACTCCGGGGGCTACACCTTC.

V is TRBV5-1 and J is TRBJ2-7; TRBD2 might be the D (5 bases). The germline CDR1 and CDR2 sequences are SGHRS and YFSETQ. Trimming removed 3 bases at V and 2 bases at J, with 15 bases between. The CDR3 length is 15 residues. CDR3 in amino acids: CASSSGLNTPYEQYF. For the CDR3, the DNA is TGCGCCAGCAGCTCAGGACTGAACACACCCTACGAGCAGTACTTC.